In its sample, the clone carrying this T cell receptor (beta chain) was seen many times. Its antigen is undetermined. This sample stems from a study of T cell repertoires in cytomegalovirus infection. Study information: Shared public TCR beta signatures pointed to both CMV infection and a matching HLA type.

The study, taken as a whole, reports: Public TCR beta family frequency separated CMV-and-HLA carriers, including in an independent cohort. Within the response measured ex vivo, HLA-C-restricted CMV-specific TCR beta clonotypes were dominant.

Each CDR3 protein gets one entry after TCRdb re-called the reads with MiXCR. This sample has some 600,000 distinct CDR3 sequences, with roughly a quarter found just once. Germline assignment: CDR1 SGHVS and CDR2 FNYEAQ. The CDR3 spans 16 residues. V was trimmed by 6 bases and J by 9 bases, leaving 21 bases between them. Sequencing input: CD8+ T cells from PBMCs. The sequence derives from a human donor in good health (CMV status not recorded). Some clones in this sample may be carry-over from other donors' samples. The gene calls are TRBV7-6 and TRBJ1-6; no definite D call. The CDR3 reads CASSGSPGSGLSPLHF. The CDR3 region has the DNA TGTGCCAGCAGTGGAAGTCCGGGGTCCGGACTTTCACCCCTCCACTTT. Full variable domain (rest looked up from reference TRBV7-6 and TRBJ1-6): GAGVSQSPRYKVTKRGQDVALRCDPISGHVSLYWYRQALGQGPEFLTYFNYEAQQDKSGLPNDRFSAERPEGSISTLTIQRTEQRDSAMYRCASSGSPGSGLSPLHFGNGTRLTVT.